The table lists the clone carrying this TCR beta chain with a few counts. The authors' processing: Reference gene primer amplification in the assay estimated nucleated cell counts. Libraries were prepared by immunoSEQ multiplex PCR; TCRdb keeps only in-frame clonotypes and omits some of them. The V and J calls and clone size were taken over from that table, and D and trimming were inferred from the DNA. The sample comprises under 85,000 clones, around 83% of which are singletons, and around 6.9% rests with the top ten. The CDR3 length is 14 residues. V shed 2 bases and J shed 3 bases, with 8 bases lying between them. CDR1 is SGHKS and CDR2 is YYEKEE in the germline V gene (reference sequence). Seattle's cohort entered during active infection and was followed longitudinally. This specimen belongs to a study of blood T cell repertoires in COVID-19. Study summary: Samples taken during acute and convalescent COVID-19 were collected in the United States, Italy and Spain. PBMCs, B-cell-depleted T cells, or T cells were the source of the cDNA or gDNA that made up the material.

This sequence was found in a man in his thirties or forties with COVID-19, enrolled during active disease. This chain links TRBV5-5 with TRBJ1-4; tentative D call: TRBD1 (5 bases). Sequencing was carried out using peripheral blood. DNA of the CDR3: TGTGCCAGCAGCTTAAGGGGTGCTAATGAAAAACTGTTTTTT. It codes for CASSLRGANEKLFF.